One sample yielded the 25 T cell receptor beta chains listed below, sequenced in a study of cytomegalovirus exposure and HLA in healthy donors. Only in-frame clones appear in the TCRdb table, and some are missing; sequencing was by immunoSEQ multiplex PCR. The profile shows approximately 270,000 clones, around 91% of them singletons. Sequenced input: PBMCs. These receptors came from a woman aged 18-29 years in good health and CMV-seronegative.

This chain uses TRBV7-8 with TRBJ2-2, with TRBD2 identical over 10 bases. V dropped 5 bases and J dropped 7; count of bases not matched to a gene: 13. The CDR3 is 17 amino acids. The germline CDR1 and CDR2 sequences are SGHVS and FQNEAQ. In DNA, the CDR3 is TGTGCCAGCAGCACAGGCGCTAGCGGGGGCGCGGGCGGGGAGCTGTTTTTT. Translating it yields CASSTGASGGAGGELFF.

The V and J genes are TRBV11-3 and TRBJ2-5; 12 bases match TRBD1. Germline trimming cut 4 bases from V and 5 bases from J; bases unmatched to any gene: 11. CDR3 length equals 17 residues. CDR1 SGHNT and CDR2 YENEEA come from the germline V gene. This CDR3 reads CASSSGQGANIPETQYF. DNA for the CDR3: TGTGCCAGCAGCTCGGGACAGGGGGCTAATATTCCTGAGACCCAGTACTTC.

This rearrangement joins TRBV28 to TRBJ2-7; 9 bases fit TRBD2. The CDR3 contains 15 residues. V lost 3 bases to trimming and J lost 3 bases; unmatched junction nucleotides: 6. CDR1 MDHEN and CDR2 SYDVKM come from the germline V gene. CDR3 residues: CASSFGLAGNYEQYF. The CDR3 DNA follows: TGTGCCAGCAGTTTTGGGCTAGCGGGGAACTACGAGCAGTACTTC. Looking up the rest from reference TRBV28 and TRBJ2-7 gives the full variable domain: DVKVTQSSRYLVKRTGEKVFLECVQDMDHENMFWYRQDPGLGLRLIYFSYDVKMKEKGDIPEGYSVSREKKERFSLILESASTNQTSMYLCASSFGLAGNYEQYFGPGTRLTVT.

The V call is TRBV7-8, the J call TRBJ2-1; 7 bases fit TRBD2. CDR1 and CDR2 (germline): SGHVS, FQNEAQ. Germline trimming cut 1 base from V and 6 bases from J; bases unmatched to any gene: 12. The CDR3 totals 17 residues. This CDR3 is CASSLESRTRLINEQFF. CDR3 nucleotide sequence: TGTGCCAGCAGCTTAGAATCTCGGACTAGATTAATCAATGAGCAGTTCTTC.

CDR3 bases: TGTGCCAGCACTCCCCTTTCCGGGACAGGGCAATTCTCCTATAATTCACCCCTCCACTTT. Amino acids: CASTPLSGTGQFSYNSPLHF. The rearrangement uses TRBV27 and TRBJ1-6; 9 nucleotides agree with TRBD1. Germline CDR1 is MNHEY and CDR2 is SMNVEV (reference sequence). CDR3 size: 20 residues. The junction had 16 bases not matched to a gene; V was cut back by 7 bases and J by 0 bases.

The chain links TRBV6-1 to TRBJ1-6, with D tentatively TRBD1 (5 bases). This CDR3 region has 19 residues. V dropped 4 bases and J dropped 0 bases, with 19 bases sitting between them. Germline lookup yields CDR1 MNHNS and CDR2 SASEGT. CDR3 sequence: CASSGGVGIVSSYNSPLHF. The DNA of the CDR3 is TGTGCCAGCAGTGGGGGGGTGGGCATTGTGAGCTCCTATAATTCACCCCTCCACTTT.

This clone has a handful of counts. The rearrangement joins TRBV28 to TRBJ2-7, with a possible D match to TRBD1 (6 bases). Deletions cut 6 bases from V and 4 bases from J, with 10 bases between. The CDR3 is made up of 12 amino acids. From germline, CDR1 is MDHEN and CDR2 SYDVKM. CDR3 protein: CASSPRGYEQYF. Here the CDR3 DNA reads TGTGCCAGCAGCCCCAGGGGTTACGAGCAGTACTTC.

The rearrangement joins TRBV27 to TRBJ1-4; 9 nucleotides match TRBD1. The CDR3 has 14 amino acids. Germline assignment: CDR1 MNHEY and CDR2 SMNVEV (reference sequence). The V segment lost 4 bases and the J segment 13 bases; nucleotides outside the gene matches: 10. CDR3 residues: CASSSGQGVVGLFF. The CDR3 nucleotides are TGTGCCAGCAGTTCGGGACAGGGAGTCGTCGGACTGTTTTTT.

The CDR3 DNA reads TGTGCCAGCAGCCAACACACGACAGATACGCAGTATTTT. It encodes CASSQHTTDTQYF. The rearrangement joins TRBV14 to TRBJ2-3; D is undetermined. Germline loops: CDR1 SGHDN, CDR2 FVKESK. The CDR3 sequence is 13 residues long. Between the trimmed V and J ends, which lost 2 bases and 3 bases, there was a span of 6 bases.

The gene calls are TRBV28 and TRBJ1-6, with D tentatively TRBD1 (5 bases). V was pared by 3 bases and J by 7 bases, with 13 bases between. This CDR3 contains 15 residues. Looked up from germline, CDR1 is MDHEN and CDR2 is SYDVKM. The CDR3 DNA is TGTGCCAGCAGTTTTTTGGACAAAGGAAATTCACCCCTCCACTTT. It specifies CASSFLDKGNSPLHF.

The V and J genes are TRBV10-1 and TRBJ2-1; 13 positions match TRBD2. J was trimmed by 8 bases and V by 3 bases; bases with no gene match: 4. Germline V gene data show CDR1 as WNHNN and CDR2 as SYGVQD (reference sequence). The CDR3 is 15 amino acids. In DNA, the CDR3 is TGCGCCAGCAGTGATACACTAGCGGGGGGGTATGAGCAGTTCTTC. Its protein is CASSDTLAGGYEQFF.

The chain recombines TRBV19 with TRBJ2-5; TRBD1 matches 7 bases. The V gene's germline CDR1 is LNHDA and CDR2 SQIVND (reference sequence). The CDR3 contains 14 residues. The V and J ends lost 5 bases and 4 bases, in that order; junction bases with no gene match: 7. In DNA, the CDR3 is TGTGCCAGTAGTGGCATACAGGGGCGAGAGACCCAGTACTTC. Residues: CASSGIQGRETQYF.

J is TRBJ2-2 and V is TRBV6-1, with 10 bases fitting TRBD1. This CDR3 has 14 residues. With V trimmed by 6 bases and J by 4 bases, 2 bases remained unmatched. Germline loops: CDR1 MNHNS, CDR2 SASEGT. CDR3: CASSRDRGTGELFF. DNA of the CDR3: TGTGCCAGCAGCAGGGACAGGGGCACCGGGGAGCTGTTTTTT.

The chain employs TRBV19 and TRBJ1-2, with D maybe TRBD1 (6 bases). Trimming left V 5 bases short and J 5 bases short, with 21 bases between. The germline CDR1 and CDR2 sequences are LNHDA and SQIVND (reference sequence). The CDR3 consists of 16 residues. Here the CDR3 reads CASSPTNRASSYGYTF. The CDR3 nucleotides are TGTGCCAGTAGTCCCACCAACAGGGCCTCCTCATATGGCTACACCTTC.

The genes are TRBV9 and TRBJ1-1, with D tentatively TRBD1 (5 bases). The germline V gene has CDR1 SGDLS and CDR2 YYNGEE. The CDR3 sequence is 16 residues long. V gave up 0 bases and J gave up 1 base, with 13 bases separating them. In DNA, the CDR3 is TGTGCCAGCAGCGTAGAGGGGATAGGGTCGAACACTGAAGCTTTCTTT. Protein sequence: CASSVEGIGSNTEAFF.

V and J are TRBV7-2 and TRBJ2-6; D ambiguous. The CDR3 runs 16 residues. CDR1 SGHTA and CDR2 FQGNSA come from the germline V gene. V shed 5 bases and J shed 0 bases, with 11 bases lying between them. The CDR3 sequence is CASSPTHSSGANVLTF. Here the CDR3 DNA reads TGTGCCAGCAGCCCAACTCATAGCTCTGGGGCCAACGTCCTGACTTTC.

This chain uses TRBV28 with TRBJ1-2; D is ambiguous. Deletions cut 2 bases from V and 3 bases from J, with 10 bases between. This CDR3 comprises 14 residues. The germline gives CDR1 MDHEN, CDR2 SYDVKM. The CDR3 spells CASSLARSYYGYTF. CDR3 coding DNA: TGTGCCAGCAGTTTAGCCCGGTCCTACTATGGCTACACCTTC.

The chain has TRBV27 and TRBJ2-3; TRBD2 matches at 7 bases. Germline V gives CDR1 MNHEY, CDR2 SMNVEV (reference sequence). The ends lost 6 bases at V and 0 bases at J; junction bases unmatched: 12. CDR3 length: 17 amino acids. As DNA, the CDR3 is TGTGCCAGCAGCCCGAGGGGCCGGGGGGACAGCACAGATACGCAGTATTTT. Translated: CASSPRGRGDSTDTQYF.

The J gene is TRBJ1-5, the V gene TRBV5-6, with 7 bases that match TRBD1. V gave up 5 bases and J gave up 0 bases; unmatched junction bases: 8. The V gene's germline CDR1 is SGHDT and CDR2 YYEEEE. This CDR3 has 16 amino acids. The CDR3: CASSNRGHYSNQPQHF. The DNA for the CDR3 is TGTGCCAGCAGTAACAGGGGACACTATAGCAATCAGCCCCAGCATTTT.

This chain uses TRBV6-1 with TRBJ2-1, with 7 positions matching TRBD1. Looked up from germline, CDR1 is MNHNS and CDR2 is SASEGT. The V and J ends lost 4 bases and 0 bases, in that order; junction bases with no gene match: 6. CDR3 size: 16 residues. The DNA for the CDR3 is TGTGCCAGCAGTGCCTGGGACAGTAGCTCCTACAATGAGCAGTTCTTC. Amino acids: CASSAWDSSSYNEQFF.

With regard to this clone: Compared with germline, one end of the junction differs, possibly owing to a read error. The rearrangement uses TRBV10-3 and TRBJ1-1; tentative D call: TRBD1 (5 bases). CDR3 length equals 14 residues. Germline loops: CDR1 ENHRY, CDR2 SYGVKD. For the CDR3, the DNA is TGTGCCATAAGTGGTGTAGGGGTGAACACTGAAGCTTTCTTT. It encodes CAISGVGVNTEAFF.

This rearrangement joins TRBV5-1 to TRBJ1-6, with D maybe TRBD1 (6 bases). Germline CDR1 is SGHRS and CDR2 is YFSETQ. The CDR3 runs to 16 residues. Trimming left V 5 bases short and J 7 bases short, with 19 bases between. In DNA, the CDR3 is TGCGCCAGCAGTTACACCGCTAGGACAGCGAATTCACCCCTCCACTTT. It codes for CASSYTARTANSPLHF.

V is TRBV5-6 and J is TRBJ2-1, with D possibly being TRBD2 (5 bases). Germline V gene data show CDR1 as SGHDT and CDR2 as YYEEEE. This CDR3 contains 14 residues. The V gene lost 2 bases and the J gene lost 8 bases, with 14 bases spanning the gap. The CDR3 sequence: CASSFSGFVDEQFF. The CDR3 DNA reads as TGTGCCAGCAGCTTCTCGGGGTTCGTCGATGAGCAGTTCTTC.

DNA for the CDR3: TGTGCCAGCAGTCCTCCCATCGGACAGATCAATCAGCCCCAGCATTTT. As protein: CASSPPIGQINQPQHF. The rearrangement uses TRBV2 and TRBJ1-5, with D possibly matching TRBD1 (6 bases). This CDR3 region has 16 residues. The V end lost 5 bases, the J end lost 3 bases, and 17 bases lay between the germline ends. Germline CDR1 SNHLY, CDR2 FYNNEI.

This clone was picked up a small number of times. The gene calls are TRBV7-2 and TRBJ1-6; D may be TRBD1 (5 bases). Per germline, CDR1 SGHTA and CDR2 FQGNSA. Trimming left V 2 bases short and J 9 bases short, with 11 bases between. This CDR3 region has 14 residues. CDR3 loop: CASSLIGVGSPLHF. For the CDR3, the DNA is TGTGCCAGCAGCTTAATAGGGGTCGGTTCACCCCTCCACTTT. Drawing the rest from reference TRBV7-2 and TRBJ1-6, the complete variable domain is GAGVSQSPSNKVTEKGKDVELRCDPISGHTALYWYRQSLGQGLEFLIYFQGNSAPDKSGLPSDRFSAERTGGSVSTLTIQRTQQEDSAVYLCASSLIGVGSPLHFGNGTRLTVT.